These 21 T cell receptor beta chains originate from one sample sequenced in a study of blood T cell repertoires in COVID-19. This table comes from immunoSEQ multiplex PCR, and its TCRdb copy is limited to in-frame clones, with some not included. The table shows 450,000 or so clones, with roughly 87% occurring only once. Sequenced sample: PBMCs or T cells enriched from blood (not recorded which). The receptor source for this set is a young man who had recovered from COVID-19.

The genes are TRBV18 and TRBJ2-3; 9 positions agree with TRBD2. This CDR3 spans 17 amino acids. The germline CDR1 and CDR2 sequences are KGHSH and LQKENI. The ends lost 2 bases at V and 3 bases at J; junction bases unmatched: 9. CDR3 protein: CASSPRNLAGRTDTQYF. CDR3 nucleotide sequence: TGTGCCAGCTCACCAAGGAATCTAGCGGGAAGGACAGATACGCAGTATTTT.

The chain uses TRBV5-1 and TRBJ2-1; D not resolved. The V gene's germline CDR1 is SGHRS and CDR2 YFSETQ. V was cut by 0 bases and J by 6 bases, with 7 bases left in between. This CDR3 has 13 amino acids. CDR3 protein: CASSLVVGNEQFF. The CDR3 DNA reads as TGCGCCAGCAGCTTGGTTGTCGGCAATGAGCAGTTCTTC.

V gene TRBV19 combines with J gene TRBJ1-5; TRBD1 agrees at 9 bases. This CDR3 has 17 amino acids. CDR1 is LNHDA, CDR2 SQIVND, per germline (reference sequence). The J segment lost 5 bases and the V segment lost 5 bases, leaving 13 bases of the junction unmatched. CDR3 DNA: TGTGCCAGTAGTTCTACTCGCCGGGACAGGGTGGATCAGCCCCAGCATTTT. Translation gives CASSSTRRDRVDQPQHF.

The CDR3 DNA follows: TGTGCCAGCAGCCGCCGGGACAGGGCCTACAATGAGCAGTTCTTC. Translation gives CASSRRDRAYNEQFF. The chain recombines TRBV2 with TRBJ2-1; 9 bases map to TRBD1. The germline V gene encodes CDR1 SNHLY and CDR2 FYNNEI. Trimming removed 6 bases from V and 2 bases from J; junction bases left unmatched: 5. This CDR3 has 15 amino acids. Full variable domain (rest looked up from reference TRBV2 and TRBJ2-1): EPEVTQTPSHQVTQMGQEVILRCVPISNHLYFYWYRQILGQKVEFLVSFYNNEISEKSEIFDDQFSVERPDGSNFTLKIRSTKLEDSAMYFCASSRRDRAYNEQFFGPGTRLTVL.

This sequence joins TRBV5-5 and TRBJ2-7, with D perhaps matching TRBD1 (6 bases). V was shortened by 4 bases and J by 1 base, with 9 bases between the two germline ends. The CDR3 is 13 residues long. The germline V gene encodes CDR1 SGHKS and CDR2 YYEKEE (reference sequence). CDR3 nucleotide sequence: TGTGCCAGCAGCCGGACAGATTCCTACGAGCAGTACTTC. This translates into CASSRTDSYEQYF. Variable domain in full (rest from reference TRBV5-5 and TRBJ2-7): DAGVTQSPTHLIKTRGQQVTLRCSPISGHKSVSWYQQVLGQGPQFIFQYYEKEERGRGNFPDRFSARQFPNYSSELNVNALLLGDSALYLCASSRTDSYEQYFGPGTRLTVT.

The chain employs TRBV6-4 and TRBJ1-2, with 8 bases aligning to TRBD1. J lost 4 bases, V lost 5 bases, and 6 bases had no gene match. Per germline, CDR1 MRHNA and CDR2 SNTAGT. The CDR3 has 14 residues. The CDR3 loop is CASSKTGETYGYTF. The CDR3 region has the DNA TGTGCCAGCAGTAAGACAGGGGAAACCTATGGCTACACCTTC.

V is TRBV7-9 and J is TRBJ2-1; D is possibly TRBD2 (6 bases). CDR1 is SEHNR and CDR2 is FQNEAQ in the germline V gene (reference sequence). CDR3 length: 15 amino acids. Trimming pared 1 base from V and 4 bases from J, leaving 11 bases between. The CDR3 reads CASSLDSGFYNEQFF. In DNA form, the CDR3 reads TGTGCCAGCAGCTTAGATAGCGGATTTTACAATGAGCAGTTCTTC.

The CDR3 bases are TGTGCCACCAGCACCCGGGACTCCTACGAGCAGTACTTC. This encodes CATSTRDSYEQYF. The chain joins TRBV15 to TRBJ2-7, with D perhaps matching TRBD2 (5 bases). CDR1 and CDR2 from the germline V gene are LNHNV and YYDKDF (reference sequence). The germline V and J ends were trimmed by 4 bases and 0 bases, with 7 bases remaining between them. CDR3 length equals 13 residues.

V gene TRBV5-4 combines with J gene TRBJ2-3; perhaps TRBD2 as D (7 bases). The V gene lost 3 bases and the J gene lost 5 bases, with 19 bases spanning the gap. CDR3 length equals 16 residues. Germline CDR1 and CDR2: SGHNT and YYREEE (reference sequence). The CDR3 DNA sequence: TGTGCCAGCAGCTCCCCGGGGGGCAGGCGGGGAGATACGCAGTATTTT. This codes for CASSSPGGRRGDTQYF. The full variable domain, completed using reference TRBV5-4 and TRBJ2-3, is ETGVTQSPTHLIKTRGQQVTLRCSSQSGHNTVSWYQQALGQGPQFIFQYYREEENGRGNFPPRFSGLQFPNYSSELNVNALELDDSALYLCASSSPGGRRGDTQYFGPGTRLTVL.

This rearrangement joins TRBV9 to TRBJ2-1, with D perhaps TRBD2 (6 bases). The CDR3 totals 13 residues. CDR1 is SGDLS and CDR2 is YYNGEE in the germline V gene. Trimming left V 2 bases short and J 8 bases short, with 11 bases between. CDR3 amino acids: CASSVQTSYEQFF. The DNA for the CDR3 is TGTGCCAGCAGCGTTCAAACTAGCTATGAGCAGTTCTTC.

V is TRBV19 and J is TRBJ1-2; 9 positions agree with TRBD1. V trimming: 8 bases; J trimming: 6 bases; junction bases outside the gene matches: 4. Germline V lookup: CDR1 LNHDA, CDR2 SQIVND (reference sequence). CDR3 length: 12 amino acids. This chain's CDR3 is CASLGTGNGYTF. Here the CDR3 DNA reads TGTGCCAGTTTAGGGACAGGGAATGGCTACACCTTC.

The CDR3 region has the DNA TGTGCCAGCAGTGATCCAGGCGTAGCCAAAAACATTCAGTACTTC. It translates to CASSDPGVAKNIQYF. The rearrangement uses TRBV2 and TRBJ2-4; unclear D gene. V lost 3 bases and J 0 bases, leaving 9 bases between the germline ends. Germline V gene sequence: CDR1 SNHLY, CDR2 FYNNEI. This CDR3 has 15 residues. The variable domain in full, with the rest retrieved from reference TRBV2 and TRBJ2-4, is EPEVTQTPSHQVTQMGQEVILRCVPISNHLYFYWYRQILGQKVEFLVSFYNNEISEKSEIFDDQFSVERPDGSNFTLKIRSTKLEDSAMYFCASSDPGVAKNIQYFGAGTRLSVL.

The chain recombines TRBV2 with TRBJ2-3; D unclear. Per the germline V gene, CDR1 is SNHLY and CDR2 is FYNNEI. V lost 5 bases and J 5 bases, leaving 5 bases between the germline ends. CDR3 length equals 11 residues. The DNA for the CDR3 is TGTGCCAGCAGTCCGGGAGATACGCAGTATTTT. It yields the protein CASSPGDTQYF.

The rearrangement joins TRBV19 to TRBJ2-1, with 7 nucleotides matching TRBD2. Per germline, CDR1 LNHDA and CDR2 SQIVND (reference sequence). After removal of 5 bases from V and 4 bases from J, the junction contained 5 bases not matched to a gene. This CDR3 contains 14 residues. The CDR3: CASSFGGSYNEQFF. In DNA, the CDR3 is TGTGCCAGTAGTTTCGGCGGGAGTTACAATGAGCAGTTCTTC.

The J gene is TRBJ2-3, the V gene TRBV5-4; no firm D call. Trimming took off 0 bases at V and 3 bases at J, with 14 bases between the two ends. Germline CDR1 and CDR2: SGHNT and YYREEE (reference sequence). The CDR3 is made up of 16 amino acids. CDR3 coding DNA: TGTGCCAGCAGCTTGGCTGTGAAACGGAGTACAGATACGCAGTATTTT. This encodes CASSLAVKRSTDTQYF. Combining the CDR3 with reference TRBV5-4 and TRBJ2-3 gives the whole variable domain ETGVTQSPTHLIKTRGQQVTLRCSSQSGHNTVSWYQQALGQGPQFIFQYYREEENGRGNFPPRFSGLQFPNYSSELNVNALELDDSALYLCASSLAVKRSTDTQYFGPGTRLTVL.

The V and J genes are TRBV7-3 and TRBJ1-3, with 9 bases that match TRBD1. J was trimmed by 3 bases and V by 4 bases; bases with no gene match: 10. The germline CDR1 and CDR2 sequences are SGHTA and FQGTGA. The CDR3 runs to 17 residues. CDR3 region: CASSSGPGTGFGNTIYF. The CDR3 DNA sequence: TGTGCCAGCAGCTCAGGACCCGGGACAGGGTTTGGAAACACCATATATTTT.

On this clone itself: The same CDR3 arises from other DNA sequences in this sample as well. The V and J genes are TRBV5-1 and TRBJ2-7, with D possibly matching TRBD1 (5 bases). There are 12 residues in the CDR3. V shed 0 bases and J shed 7 bases, with 8 bases lying between them. From germline, CDR1 is SGHRS and CDR2 YFSETQ. CDR3 nucleotide sequence: TGCGCCAGCAGCTTGGTCTCAGGGGAGCAGTACTTC. Its translation: CASSLVSGEQYF.

The chain recombines TRBV5-8 with TRBJ1-2; D not resolved. This CDR3 is 13 amino acids long. Germline V lookup: CDR1 SGHTS, CDR2 YDEGEE. V gave up 0 bases and J gave up 4 bases, with 7 bases separating them. In DNA, the CDR3 is TGTGCCAGCAGCTTGGCTGTGGCCTATGGCTACACCTTC. Its translation: CASSLAVAYGYTF.

The chain recombines TRBV5-1 with TRBJ1-4, with TRBD1 as a possible D gene (6 bases). The CDR3 totals 14 residues. The V gene lost 6 bases and the J gene lost 7 bases, with 16 bases spanning the gap. The germline CDR1 and CDR2 sequences are SGHRS and YFSETQ. The CDR3 bases are TGCGCCAGCAAACGGGACATTGTTTCTGAAAAACTGTTTTTT. Translation: CASKRDIVSEKLFF.

As concerns this clone: At the DNA level, this CDR3 is encoded by other sequences in the same sample as well. The CDR3 loop reads CASSPTGFGYTF. CDR3 nucleotides: TGTGCCAGCTCACCCACAGGATTCGGCTACACCTTC. The rearrangement uses TRBV18 and TRBJ1-2; tentatively, D is TRBD1 (5 bases). The V end was cut by 3 bases, the J end by 8 bases, with 10 bases between. The CDR3 is made up of 12 amino acids. The germline V gene has CDR1 KGHSH and CDR2 LQKENI.

The chain combines TRBV6-4 with TRBJ1-1; the D gene is possibly TRBD1 (6 bases). In germline, CDR1 is MRHNA, CDR2 SNTAGT. V was shortened by 8 bases and J by 0 bases, with 13 bases between the two germline ends. The length of the CDR3 is 14 residues. CDR3 protein: CASSFTGMNTEAFF. The CDR3 nucleotides are TGTGCCAGCTCTTTTACAGGGATGAACACTGAAGCTTTCTTT.